Listed below are T cell receptor beta chains from one sample, sequenced in a study of OX40 agonist ivuxolimab in advanced cancers. Here immunoSEQ multiplex PCR was the method, and the copy in TCRdb shows in-frame clones only, minus some. The profile shows approximately 74,000 clones, around nine tenths of them singletons. The sequences come from CD4+ or CD8+ T cells sorted from blood, collected in a trial of the OX40 agonist ivuxolimab. All receptors come from an adult with an advanced solid tumor such as melanoma, head and neck, liver or kidney cancer. Each CDR3 is given without its conserved first and last residue. Size is omitted from some rows. Given values are once, few, many or a class for expanded clones.

>.|TRBJ2-1|TRBV18|13
ASSPDRISYNEQF
>medium-sized|TRBJ2-7|TRBV7-9|14
ASSLVQSQGSYEQY
>.|TRBJ2-3|TRBV27|14
ASSAHSGQFTDTQY
>once|TRBJ2-1|TRBV5-4|14
ASSLGLAGAYNEQF
>.|TRBJ2-3|TRBV5-4|12
ASSLEAGAMTQY
>.|TRBJ1-5|TRBV4-1|15
ASSQGVGGRGNQPQH
>.|TRBJ2-3|TRBV7-9|14
ASSLRLAGVVDTQY
>once|TRBJ2-7|TRBV7-8|14
ASSSNRDRGWGEQY
>.|TRBJ2-7|TRBV7-2|12
ASSLVGLAYEQY
>.|TRBJ2-1|TRBV9|14
ASSPPGSGSYNEQF
>.|TRBJ2-1|TRBV11-3|12
ASSRGTRLDEQF
>few|TRBJ2-7|TRBV28|10
ASSLNRNEQY
>.|TRBJ2-1|TRBV6-5|12
ASSSGLVRGEQF
>.|TRBJ2-1|TRBV5-4|13
ASSPTSSASNEQF
>.|TRBJ2-2|TRBV7-9|12
ASSTDRDTGELF
>.|TRBJ2-3|TRBV7-9|12
ASSSGQGADTQY
>.|TRBJ2-5|TRBV9|13
ASSVGPTNQETQY
>.|TRBJ2-1|TRBV12-5|14
ASGWASSGAVNEQF
>.|TRBJ1-1|TRBV29-1|12
SVWYGGDNTEAF
>.|TRBJ2-2|TRBV11-2|11
ASSLDRTGALF
>.|TRBJ1-3|TRBV7-8|13
ASSIMTGAGNTIY
>.|TRBJ2-1|TRBV19|13
ASGIVAGRNNEQF
>few|TRBJ1-1|TRBV19|10
ASSSQGPEAF
>.|TRBJ1-2|TRBV9|15
ASSVLDRGSRNYGYT
>.|TRBJ2-1|TRBV19|12
ASSIGQGRDEQF
>.|TRBJ1-2|TRBV5-1|11
ASSFGQGHGYT
>.|TRBJ1-4|TRBV7-2|13
ASSNRRGPNEKLF
>.|TRBJ2-7|TRBV6-5|13
ASSYSGVLGDEQY
>.|TRBJ2-1|TRBV7-3|14
ASSLNVAGVGNEQF
>.|TRBJ2-6|TRBV2|15
ASTKGQLQSGANVLT
>.|TRBJ2-1|TRBV2|14
ASNLGLAGVGDEQF
>few|TRBJ2-3|TRBV4-3|13
ASSQVISSTDTQY
>once|TRBJ1-5|TRBV6-5|13
ASSTRTGRLRPQH
>.|TRBJ1-4|TRBV5-1|13
ASSFSDRDGEKLF
>.|TRBJ2-3|TRBV7-3|12
ASSSARVTDTQY
>.|TRBJ1-2|TRBV5-8|12
ASSLGGTGYGYT
>.|TRBJ1-4|TRBV5-6|14
ASSLSQARTNEKLF
>.|TRBJ2-1|TRBV6-5|13
ASSYSFVEGREQF